The 20 T cell receptor beta chains below all came from one sample that was sequenced in a study of blood T cells in healthy people across ages (dated by TCRdb to 2014 to 2015). The library came from 5' RACE. TCRdb names Illumina HiSeq 2500 as the instrument used. A second PCR of roughly 7 to 11 cycles was performed with a sample-barcoded 5' primer and a J-beta primer mix. TCRdb handled the public reads itself, with Q25 trimming in fastp and clone calling in MiXCR, and kept productive beta chains. Entries that share a CDR3 protein sequence are merged under the most common genes and DNA. The sample contains roughly 500,000 distinct CDR3 sequences, 25% to 30% of them found a single time. The ten most abundant clones make up approximately 17% of the sample. Sequencing input: blood. Source of these receptors: a woman in her 70s in good health.

This clonotype was counted between two and nine times. The chain couples TRBV24-1 to TRBJ1-1, with D perhaps matching TRBD1 (6 bases). Germline lookup yields CDR1 KGHDR and CDR2 SFDVKD. Trimming removed 2 bases at V and 6 bases at J, with 15 bases between. The CDR3 is 15 amino acids. The CDR3 here is CATSDSKRGGSEAFF. CDR3 DNA: TGTGCCACCAGTGATTCCAAAAGGGGGGGATCTGAAGCTTTCTTT.

The rearrangement joins TRBV9 to TRBJ1-4; D call uncertain. The CDR3 loop spans 14 amino acids. V shed 7 bases and J shed 3 bases, with 13 bases lying between them. CDR1 and CDR2 (germline): SGDLS, YYNGEE. CDR3 protein: CASDPGMANEKLFF. The CDR3 DNA reads as TGTGCCAGCGACCCGGGCATGGCTAATGAAAAACTGTTTTTT.

This clonotype was counted between two and nine times. CDR3 in amino acids: CASSLALLAGGINEQFF. The CDR3, as DNA: TGTGCCAGCAGCTTAGCGCTTCTAGCGGGGGGGATTAATGAGCAGTTCTTC. The V call is TRBV7-9, the J call TRBJ2-1, with TRBD2 identical over 12 bases. This CDR3 is 17 amino acids long. Germline CDR1 is SEHNR and CDR2 is FQNEAQ (reference sequence). V shed 0 bases and J 7 bases; nucleotides not matched to a gene: 7.

V and J are TRBV5-1 and TRBJ1-2; 7 positions agree with TRBD1. This CDR3 spans 15 amino acids. The J segment lost 4 bases and the V segment lost 3 bases, leaving 9 bases of the junction unmatched. Germline V gives CDR1 SGHRS, CDR2 YFSETQ. CDR3 bases: TGCGCCAGCAGCTCTCCCGGACAGGCCGCCTATGGCTACACCTTC. Protein: CASSSPGQAAYGYTF.

This clonotype was found a few times. This chain links TRBV3-1 with TRBJ2-6; 7 positions match TRBD1. J lost 0 bases, V lost 6 bases, and 5 bases had no gene match. The germline CDR1 and CDR2 sequences are LGHDT and YNNKEL (reference sequence). This CDR3 is 16 amino acids long. The CDR3 DNA reads TGTGCCAGCAGTCGACAGGGAGCCTCTGGGGCCAACGTCCTGACTTTC. Protein sequence: CASSRQGASGANVLTF.

This chain joins TRBV28 and TRBJ1-1, with 7 positions matching TRBD1. The V and J ends lost 1 base and 8 bases, in that order; junction bases with no gene match: 10. CDR1 MDHEN and CDR2 SYDVKM come from the germline V gene. The CDR3 loop spans 15 amino acids. CDR3 sequence: CASSLLGTVKPEAFF. CDR3 DNA sequence: TGTGCCAGCAGTTTATTGGGGACAGTAAAGCCAGAAGCTTTCTTT.

The chain joins TRBV20-1 to TRBJ2-5; D unresolved. Trimming took off 5 bases at V and 4 bases at J, with 14 bases between the two ends. The CDR3 length is 13 residues. Germline CDR1 reads DFQATT; CDR2 reads SNEGSKA (reference sequence). In nucleotides, the CDR3 is TGCAGTGCTGCCCCAGCAGTAGGAGAGACCCAGTACTTC. Its protein product is CSAAPAVGETQYF.

The V gene is TRBV5-1, the J gene TRBJ2-2, with a tentative D call TRBD1 (5 bases). V was pared by 0 bases and J by 7 bases, with 13 bases between. The CDR3 length is 15 residues. Germline-derived CDR1 and CDR2 are SGHRS and YFSETQ. CDR3 protein: CASSLDQGTFGELFF. In nucleotides, the CDR3 is TGCGCCAGCAGCTTGGACCAGGGCACGTTCGGGGAGCTGTTTTTT.

This clonotype has a handful of counts. The chain uses TRBV5-1 and TRBJ2-3; TRBD2 agrees at 13 bases. The CDR3 spans 16 residues. The germline gives CDR1 SGHRS, CDR2 YFSETQ. The trim removed 4 bases at V and 5 bases at J, leaving 7 bases unmatched. The DNA for the CDR3 is TGCGCCAGCAGCCCCCGGACTAGCGGGGGAGGAGATACGCAGTATTTT. It codes for CASSPRTSGGGDTQYF. Full variable domain (outside the CDR3, taken from reference TRBV5-1 and TRBJ2-3): KAGVTQTPRYLIKTRGQQVTLSCSPISGHRSVSWYQQTPGQGLQFLFEYFSETQRNKGNFPGRFSGRQFSNSRSEMNVSTLELGDSALYLCASSPRTSGGGDTQYFGPGTRLTVL.

This clonotype appeared a few times. The rearrangement links TRBV9 to TRBJ2-3; TRBD2 aligns across 13 bases. CDR3 size: 16 residues. With V trimmed by 3 bases and J by 2 bases, 3 bases remained unmatched. The germline gives CDR1 SGDLS, CDR2 YYNGEE. CDR3 amino acids: CASSGLAGGYTDTQYF. CDR3 coding DNA: TGTGCCAGCAGCGGACTAGCGGGGGGATACACAGATACGCAGTATTTT. Complete variable domain (other parts from reference TRBV9 and TRBJ2-3): DSGVTQTPKHLITATGQRVTLRCSPRSGDLSVYWYQQSLDQGLQFLIQYYNGEERAKGNILERFSAQQFPDLHSELNLSSLELGDSALYFCASSGLAGGYTDTQYFGPGTRLTVL.

The J gene is TRBJ2-3, the V gene TRBV20-1; D is ambiguous. The CDR3 contains 13 residues. V lost 5 bases to trimming and J lost 6 bases, with 15 bases between them. Germline V lookup: CDR1 DFQATT, CDR2 SNEGSKA (reference sequence). In DNA, the CDR3 is TGCAGTGCTGCCCTAAGAGTTTCGGATACGCAGTATTTT. Residues: CSAALRVSDTQYF.

This clonotype was found a few times. V and J are TRBV2 and TRBJ2-5; D is ambiguous. The CDR3 contains 13 residues. Germline-derived CDR1 and CDR2 are SNHLY and FYNNEI. Trimming took 7 bases from V and 2 from J, leaving 11 bases between them. Here the CDR3 DNA reads TGTGCCAGCAAGTCCGGACCTCAAGAGACCCAGTACTTC. Amino acid sequence: CASKSGPQETQYF.

The chain is built from TRBV2 and TRBJ1-5; D not resolved. CDR1 and CDR2 from the germline V gene are SNHLY and FYNNEI. Between the trimmed V and J ends, which lost 7 bases and 0 bases, there was a span of 10 bases. This CDR3 is 14 amino acids long. CDR3 region: CASKQTYSNQPQHF. The CDR3 coding sequence is TGTGCCAGCAAACAGACATATAGCAATCAGCCCCAGCATTTT. The full variable domain, in which reference TRBV2 and TRBJ1-5 provide the parts outside the CDR3, is EPEVTQTPSHQVTQMGQEVILRCVPISNHLYFYWYRQILGQKVEFLVSFYNNEISEKSEIFDDQFSVERPDGSNFTLKIRSTKLEDSAMYFCASKQTYSNQPQHFGDGTRLSIL.

This clonotype showed up just a few times. The chain has TRBV5-1 and TRBJ1-1, with D uncertain. Germline CDR1 and CDR2: SGHRS and YFSETQ. The ends were cut back, 0 bases at V and 0 bases at J, with 9 bases in the middle. The CDR3 consists of 15 residues. The CDR3 sequence: CASSLAVSLNTEAFF. The CDR3 nucleotides are TGCGCCAGCAGCTTGGCCGTTTCCTTGAACACTGAAGCTTTCTTT.

This clonotype has a handful of counts. This sequence joins TRBV7-9 and TRBJ2-7, with D possibly TRBD1 on 6 matching bases. The V gene lost 5 bases and the J gene lost 9 bases, with 14 bases spanning the gap. The CDR3 has 12 amino acids. The germline V gene has CDR1 SEHNR and CDR2 FQNEAQ (reference sequence). The CDR3 nucleotides are TGTGCCAGCAGCACCCCAGGGGATCCGCAGTACTTC. Residues: CASSTPGDPQYF.

The table lists this clonotype with a few counts. The genes are TRBV20-1 and TRBJ2-2; D tentatively reads TRBD1 or TRBD2 (5 bases each). From germline, CDR1 is DFQATT and CDR2 SNEGSKA (reference sequence). The V gene lost 2 bases and the J gene lost 5 bases, with 15 bases spanning the gap. The CDR3 is 15 residues long. The CDR3 coding sequence is TGCAGTGCTAGACTGCAGGGTGGAGGAACCGGGGAGCTGTTTTTT. It translates to CSARLQGGGTGELFF.

This clonotype has just a few counts. The chain combines TRBV20-1 with TRBJ1-4; D may be TRBD1 (6 bases). Germline V gives CDR1 DFQATT, CDR2 SNEGSKA (reference sequence). V shed 0 bases and J shed 7 bases, with 12 bases lying between them. There are 14 residues in the CDR3. CDR3 in DNA: TGCAGTGCTAGAGAAGAGGGGGGGAGTGAAAAACTGTTTTTT. This codes for CSAREEGGSEKLFF.

This clonotype was seen only a few times. This chain connects TRBV20-1 to TRBJ2-1; maybe TRBD2 (7 bases). Germline CDR1 and CDR2: DFQATT and SNEGSKA (reference sequence). V dropped 1 base and J dropped 2 bases, with 15 bases sitting between them. The CDR3 length is 16 residues. The DNA for the CDR3 is TGCAGTGCTAGAGGATTGGCGGGGGCCGCCTACAATGAGCAGTTCTTC. It yields the protein CSARGLAGAAYNEQFF.

This chain joins TRBV6-6 and TRBJ1-2, with no clear D. V was pared by 0 bases and J by 3 bases, with 11 bases between. Germline V gives CDR1 MNHNY, CDR2 SVGAGI (reference sequence). This CDR3 has 15 residues. The DNA for the CDR3 is TGTGCCAGCAGTTACTCGCCACATGGAGACTATGGCTACACCTTC. It yields the protein CASSYSPHGDYGYTF.

This clonotype was seen more than once but under ten times. The genes are TRBV5-6 and TRBJ2-5; maybe TRBD2 (5 bases). The J call may be mistaken, given a closer DNA end match to TRBJ2-1. The CDR3 has 15 residues. Looked up from germline, CDR1 is SGHDT and CDR2 is YYEEEE. CDR3 residues: CASSEDYVSFLQQFF. In DNA, the CDR3 is TGTGCCAGCAGCGAAGACTATGTTTCTTTCTTGCAGCAGTTCTTC.